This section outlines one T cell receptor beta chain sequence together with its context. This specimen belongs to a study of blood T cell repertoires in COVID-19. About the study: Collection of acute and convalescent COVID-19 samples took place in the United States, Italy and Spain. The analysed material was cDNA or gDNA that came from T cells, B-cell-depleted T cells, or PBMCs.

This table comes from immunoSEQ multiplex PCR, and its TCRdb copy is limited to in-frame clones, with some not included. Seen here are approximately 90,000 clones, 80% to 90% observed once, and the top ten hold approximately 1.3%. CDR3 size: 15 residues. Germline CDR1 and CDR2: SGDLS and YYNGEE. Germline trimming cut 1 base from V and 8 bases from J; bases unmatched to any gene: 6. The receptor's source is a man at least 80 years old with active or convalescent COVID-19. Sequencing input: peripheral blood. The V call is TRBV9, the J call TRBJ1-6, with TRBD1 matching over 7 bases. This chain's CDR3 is CASSVTGQGDSPLHF. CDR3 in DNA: TGTGCCAGCAGCGTAACGGGCCAGGGGGATTCACCCCTCCACTTT.